The entry below describes one T cell receptor beta chain. The data originate from a study of shared clonotypes between healthy human individuals. Study as a whole: Per donor, CD8 memory used one plate, CD8 naive used two, CD4 memory used three and CD4 naive used three.

V lost 1 base to trimming and J lost 6 bases, with 12 bases between them. The germline V gene has CDR1 MDHEN and CDR2 SYDVKM. The CDR3 is 14 amino acids. In the study's own analysis: ImmunoSEQ gave junction-only sequences without quality scores, so filtering differed. Generated by immunoSEQ multiplex PCR, the TCRdb table keeps only in-frame clones and is missing some. That table is the source of V, J and clone size, and D and trimming were worked out from the DNA. The sample records more than 2,000,000 clones, just over 90% being singletons. This receptor was identified in a young man in good health. Some clones in this sample may be carry-over from other donors' samples. The rearrangement uses TRBV28 and TRBJ1-2; a possible D gene is TRBD1 (5 bases). Sequencing was done on a sample of naive CD4+ T cells from PBMCs. Sample subset: CD45RA+ positively selected. CDR3 in amino acids: CASSLYLGDDGYTF. In DNA, the CDR3 is TGTGCCAGCAGTTTATATTTAGGGGACGATGGCTACACCTTC.